A single sample is the source of the 8 T cell receptor beta chains below, sequenced in a study of Ad26.COV2.S vaccination and SARS-CoV-2 variants. Profiling relied on immunoSEQ multiplex PCR, and the TCRdb table lists in-frame clones only, not all of them. The table records approximately 140,000 clones, about nine tenths of them present only once. The sample here was peripheral blood, taken after recovery from COVID-19. These receptors all come from a human donor who had recovered from COVID-19.

V usage is TRBV5-8 and J usage is TRBJ2-2; 9 bases line up with TRBD1. CDR3 length equals 13 residues. J lost 6 bases, V lost 5 bases, and 2 bases had no gene match. Germline assignment: CDR1 SGHTS and CDR2 YDEGEE. This CDR3 reads CASRRDRAGELFF. In nucleotides, the CDR3 is TGTGCCAGCAGGAGGGACAGGGCCGGGGAGCTGTTTTTT.

The chain links TRBV28 to TRBJ1-4; weak D call: TRBD1 (6 bases). V was trimmed by 6 bases and J by 3 bases, leaving 14 bases between them. There are 15 residues in the CDR3. From germline, CDR1 is MDHEN and CDR2 SYDVKM. For the CDR3, the DNA is TGTGCCAGCAGCTTAGGGGGGTCAGCTAATGAAAAACTGTTTTTT. Residues: CASSLGGSANEKLFF.

The chain employs TRBV27 and TRBJ1-5; D uncertain. Germline loops: CDR1 MNHEY, CDR2 SMNVEV (reference sequence). V lost 7 bases and J lost 3, with 7 bases in between. The CDR3 spans 12 residues. In DNA, the CDR3 is TGTGCCAGCAAAGACCCCAATCAGCCCCAGCATTTT. Its protein is CASKDPNQPQHF.

This chain connects TRBV19 to TRBJ2-1; 8 bases line up with TRBD2. Germline V lookup: CDR1 LNHDA, CDR2 SQIVND (reference sequence). Trimming cost V 6 bases and J 8 bases; bases outside gene matches: 6. This CDR3 is 13 amino acids long. CDR3 DNA sequence: TGTGCCAGTAGGCTCGCGGGGGGCGATGAGCAGTTCTTC. This codes for CASRLAGGDEQFF.

This rearrangement joins TRBV21-1 to TRBJ1-2; the D call of TRBD1 is as the table states it, not checked on the DNA. TRBV21-1 counts as a pseudogene. This CDR3 has 15 residues. CDR3 loop: CASSKEATEVYGYTF. The CDR3 bases are TGTGCCAGCAGCAAAGAAGCGACAGAAGTTTATGGCTACACCTTC.

This clone was counted between two and nine times. V gene TRBV3-1 (or the pseudogene TRBV3-2) combines with J gene TRBJ2-7; D possibly corresponds to TRBD1 (6 bases). The CDR3 extends over 13 amino acids. Per the germline V gene, CDR1 is LGHDT and CDR2 is YNNKEL (reference sequence). Deletions cut 1 base from V and 3 bases from J, with 7 bases between. The chain's CDR3 is CASSQGTDYEQYF. CDR3 nucleotides: TGTGCCAGCAGCCAAGGGACAGACTACGAGCAGTACTTC.

The J gene is TRBJ1-1, the V gene TRBV28, with a tentative D call TRBD1 (5 bases). The CDR3 spans 13 residues. With 7 bases removed from V and 1 base from J, the gap between germline ends came to 10 bases. The V gene's germline CDR1 is MDHEN and CDR2 SYDVKM. DNA of the CDR3: TGTGCCAGCATTGACGGGGGGAACACTGAAGCTTTCTTT. As protein: CASIDGGNTEAFF.

The chain combines TRBV2 with TRBJ2-5; 8 bases are a match to TRBD1. CDR1 and CDR2 (germline): SNHLY, FYNNEI. J lost 4 bases, V lost 2 bases, and 6 bases had no gene match. CDR3 length: 15 amino acids. The chain's CDR3 is CASSENRDRGETQYF. CDR3 in DNA: TGTGCCAGCAGTGAAAACCGCGACAGGGGAGAGACCCAGTACTTC.